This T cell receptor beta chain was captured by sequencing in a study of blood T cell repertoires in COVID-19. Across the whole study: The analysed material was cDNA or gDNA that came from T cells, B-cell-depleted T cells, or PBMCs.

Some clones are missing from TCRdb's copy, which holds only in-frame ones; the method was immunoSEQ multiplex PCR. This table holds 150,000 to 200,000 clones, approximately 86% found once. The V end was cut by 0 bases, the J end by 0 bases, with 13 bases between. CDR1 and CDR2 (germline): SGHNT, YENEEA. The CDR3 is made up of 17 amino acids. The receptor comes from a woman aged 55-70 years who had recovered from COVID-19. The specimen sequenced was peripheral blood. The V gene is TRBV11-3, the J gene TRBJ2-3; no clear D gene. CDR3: CASSLDSLRASTDTQYF. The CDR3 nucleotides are TGTGCCAGCAGCTTAGATAGTCTGAGAGCTAGCACAGATACGCAGTATTTT.